Each of the 22 T cell receptor beta chains below was sequenced from the same sample in a study of blood T cell repertoires in COVID-19. Clones were read by immunoSEQ multiplex PCR, and TCRdb kept only the in-frame ones, dropping some. This repertoire shows 200,000 to 250,000 clones, roughly 86% found once; its top ten account for 7.1%. Sequencing was done on a sample of peripheral blood. These receptor sequences come from a woman in her 70s with active or convalescent COVID-19.

The chain combines TRBV24-1 with TRBJ2-2; 12 bases match TRBD2. The CDR3 has 18 residues. J was trimmed by 1 base and V by 9 bases; bases with no gene match: 11. In germline, CDR1 is KGHDR, CDR2 SFDVKD. The CDR3 protein is CATGWTSGDRWNTGELFF. The CDR3 DNA is TGTGCCACCGGATGGACTAGCGGGGATCGTTGGAACACCGGGGAGCTGTTTTTT.

V and J are TRBV20-1 and TRBJ2-3, with 12 bases that match TRBD2. The V and J ends lost 3 bases and 5 bases, in that order; junction bases with no gene match: 9. CDR3 length equals 16 residues. The germline V gene has CDR1 DFQATT and CDR2 SNEGSKA (reference sequence). CDR3 amino acids: CSASQTSGGLGDTQYF. The CDR3, as DNA: TGCAGTGCTAGTCAGACTAGCGGGGGACTGGGAGATACGCAGTATTTT.

The chain employs TRBV7-2 and TRBJ1-2; the D gene is possibly TRBD1 (5 bases). Germline CDR1 is SGHTA and CDR2 is FQGNSA. V lost 4 bases, J lost 7 bases, and 19 bases lay in between. CDR3 length: 15 residues. The CDR3 region is CASSYKTPWQGGYTF. The CDR3, as DNA: TGTGCCAGCAGCTATAAAACGCCTTGGCAGGGTGGCTACACCTTC.

The chain recombines TRBV6-5 with TRBJ2-3; 7 bases map to TRBD2. This CDR3 is 16 amino acids long. Germline V gene sequence: CDR1 MNHEY, CDR2 SVGAGI. Losses at the gene ends were 2 bases for V and 1 base for J; bases not matched to a gene: 6. The CDR3 nucleotides read TGTGCCAGCAGTTACCAGATAGCGGGCCGCACAGATACGCAGTATTTT. Translated: CASSYQIAGRTDTQYF.

The genes are TRBV27 and TRBJ2-1; TRBD1 might be the D (5 bases). The V and J ends lost 5 bases and 0 bases respectively, with 17 bases between them. The CDR3 loop spans 17 amino acids. Germline-derived CDR1 and CDR2 are MNHEY and SMNVEV (reference sequence). As DNA, the CDR3 is TGTGCCAGCAGTGCTTGGCCAGGGAAGAGCTCCTACAATGAGCAGTTCTTC. Translated, it gives CASSAWPGKSSYNEQFF.

The chain carries TRBV5-1 and TRBJ2-1, with no clear D. Germline CDR1 is SGHRS and CDR2 is YFSETQ. The CDR3 consists of 12 residues. Trimming took 3 bases from V and 5 from J, leaving 6 bases between them. The CDR3 DNA follows: TGCGCCAGCAGCTCCCCCAACAATGAGCAGTTCTTC. Its translation is CASSSPNNEQFF. Supplemented by reference TRBV5-1 and TRBJ2-1, the full variable domain reads KAGVTQTPRYLIKTRGQQVTLSCSPISGHRSVSWYQQTPGQGLQFLFEYFSETQRNKGNFPGRFSGRQFSNSRSEMNVSTLELGDSALYLCASSSPNNEQFFGPGTRLTVL.

V usage is TRBV7-8 and J usage is TRBJ1-2, with 7 bases matching TRBD1. CDR3 length equals 11 residues. The junction had 4 bases not matched to a gene; V was cut back by 5 bases and J by 10 bases. Germline CDR1 and CDR2: SGHVS and FQNEAQ. CDR3 region: CASSPDRVYTF. The CDR3, as DNA: TGTGCCAGCAGCCCCGACAGGGTCTACACCTTC. The variable domain in full, completed from reference TRBV7-8 and TRBJ1-2, reads GAGVSQSPRYKVAKRGQDVALRCDPISGHVSLFWYQQALGQGPEFLTYFQNEAQLDKSGLPSDRFFAERPEGSVSTLKIQRTQQEDSAVYLCASSPDRVYTFGSGTRLTVV.

The chain employs TRBV3-1 (or the pseudogene TRBV3-2) and TRBJ1-2, with TRBD1 as a possible D gene (5 bases). The CDR3 loop spans 13 amino acids. Germline lookup yields CDR1 LGHDT and CDR2 YNNKEL (reference sequence). The germline V and J ends were trimmed by 4 bases and 4 bases, with 10 bases remaining between them. This CDR3 is CASSRQGVYGYTF. In DNA, the CDR3 is TGTGCCAGCAGCCGACAAGGGGTCTATGGCTACACCTTC.

The rearrangement uses TRBV12-5 and TRBJ1-6, with 10 bases fitting TRBD1. Germline V CDR1 and CDR2: LGHNT, FRNRAP. V shed 0 bases, J shed 9 bases, and the junction held 5 bases outside the gene matches. The CDR3 consists of 16 residues. The CDR3 loop is CASGLVLGTGVSPLHF. The CDR3 nucleotides are TGTGCTAGTGGTTTGGTACTAGGGACAGGGGTTTCACCCCTCCACTTT. The full variable domain, with the rest looked up from reference TRBV12-5 and TRBJ1-6, is DARVTQTPRHKVTEMGQEVTMRCQPILGHNTVFWYRQTMMQGLELLAYFRNRAPLDDSGMPKDRFSAEMPDATLATLKIQPSEPRDSAVYFCASGLVLGTGVSPLHFGNGTRLTVT.

In its sample, this clone was seen a few times. The chain uses TRBV28 and TRBJ1-5; tentative D call: TRBD1 (6 bases). The V gene's germline CDR1 is MDHEN and CDR2 SYDVKM. The CDR3 loop spans 15 amino acids. V was shortened by 6 bases and J by 8 bases, with 20 bases between the two germline ends. The CDR3 region is CASSLRQVQIEPQHF. CDR3 DNA: TGTGCCAGCAGCCTTCGACAGGTGCAAATCGAGCCCCAGCATTTT.

The chain has TRBV7-2 and TRBJ2-2, with a tentative D call TRBD2 (6 bases). V was clipped by 5 bases and J by 6 bases, with 19 bases between them. Germline V CDR1 and CDR2: SGHTA, FQGNSA. The CDR3 spans 16 residues. The CDR3 DNA sequence: TGTGCCAGCAGCCGTTTGGGGAGCGGGTGGGCCGGGGAGCTGTTTTTT. It encodes CASSRLGSGWAGELFF.

This clone was seen a few times. The chain carries TRBV5-6 and TRBJ2-2; D is undetermined. Trimming shortened V by 1 base and J by 8 bases, and 12 bases separated the two germline ends. The CDR3 loop spans 14 amino acids. The germline gives CDR1 SGHDT, CDR2 YYEEEE. The CDR3 loop is CASSLSGSGGELFF. The CDR3 DNA reads TGTGCCAGCAGCTTGTCAGGTTCTGGTGGGGAGCTGTTTTTT.

This clone was found a few times. The chain couples TRBV4-3 to TRBJ1-2, with D possibly TRBD1 on 5 matching bases. V shed 1 base and J shed 13 bases, with 16 bases lying between them. There are 13 residues in the CDR3. CDR1 is LGHNA, CDR2 YSLEER, per germline. The CDR3 coding sequence is TGCGCCAGCAGCCAAGTCTCCGGGAGAGGGGCCACCTTC. Amino acid sequence: CASSQVSGRGATF.

V gene TRBV5-6 combines with J gene TRBJ2-6; tentative D call: TRBD1 (5 bases). CDR3 length: 19 amino acids. The V end was cut by 0 bases, the J end by 1 base, with 17 bases between. Germline loops: CDR1 SGHDT, CDR2 YYEEEE. DNA for the CDR3: TGTGCCAGCAGCTTGGACCAGGGAAGAGTCGCATCTGGGGCCAACGTCCTGACTTTC. Its protein product is CASSLDQGRVASGANVLTF.

CDR3 sequence (DNA): TGTGCCAGCAGTTACCTACAGGGGCCTGGTGAGCAGTACTTC. Its translation is CASSYLQGPGEQYF. This chain links TRBV6-2 or TRBV6-3 with TRBJ2-7; 7 bases agree with TRBD1. The length of the CDR3 is 14 residues. The germline V gene has CDR1 MNHEY and CDR2 SVGEGT. J lost 7 bases, V lost 2 bases, and 8 bases had no gene match.

V and J are TRBV7-2 and TRBJ1-5; D gene ambiguous. The ends were cut back, 6 bases at V and 2 bases at J, with 14 bases in the middle. Germline values: CDR1 SGHTA, CDR2 FQGNSA. The CDR3 runs to 15 residues. This chain's CDR3 is CASRVTTYGNQPQHF. CDR3 in DNA: TGTGCCAGCAGGGTCACGACATACGGCAATCAGCCCCAGCATTTT. The whole variable domain, filled in from reference TRBV7-2 and TRBJ1-5, reads GAGVSQSPSNKVTEKGKDVELRCDPISGHTALYWYRQSLGQGLEFLIYFQGNSAPDKSGLPSDRFSAERTGGSVSTLTIQRTQQEDSAVYLCASRVTTYGNQPQHFGDGTRLSIL.

The chain links TRBV5-1 to TRBJ1-2, with TRBD1 identical over 7 bases. The CDR3 extends over 14 amino acids. Trimming removed 2 bases from V and 3 bases from J; junction bases left unmatched: 4. Germline V lookup: CDR1 SGHRS, CDR2 YFSETQ. This chain's CDR3 is CASSFGTGDYGYTF. The CDR3 DNA reads TGCGCCAGCAGCTTTGGAACAGGGGACTATGGCTACACCTTC.

V gene TRBV7-9 combines with J gene TRBJ2-1; TRBD1 is a possible D gene (5 bases). V was pared by 0 bases and J by 2 bases, with 8 bases between. The CDR3 runs 15 residues. Germline CDR1 reads SEHNR; CDR2 reads FQNEAQ (reference sequence). CDR3: CASSLAGRTYNEQFF. In DNA form, the CDR3 reads TGTGCCAGCAGCTTAGCGGGGCGAACCTACAATGAGCAGTTCTTC.

The sample holds one count of this clone. This chain connects TRBV7-8 to TRBJ1-2, with TRBD1 matching over 7 bases. Germline-derived CDR1 and CDR2 are SGHVS and FQNEAQ. The CDR3 totals 14 residues. With 6 bases clipped from V and 8 bases from J, the junction kept 12 bases outside the gene matches. In nucleotides, the CDR3 is TGTGCCAGCAGTTTCGACCACACAGGGGACGGCTACACCTTC. Translated, it gives CASSFDHTGDGYTF.

The rearrangement joins TRBV19 to TRBJ2-5; D is possibly TRBD1 (5 bases). CDR1 and CDR2 from the germline V gene are LNHDA and SQIVND (reference sequence). The ends were cut back, 3 bases at V and 4 bases at J, with 12 bases in the middle. This CDR3 is built from 14 residues. CDR3 region: CASSIGQGSETQYF. CDR3 in DNA: TGTGCCAGTAGTATCGGGCAGGGATCAGAGACCCAGTACTTC.

In its sample, this clone was seen once. The gene calls are TRBV5-1 and TRBJ2-1; weak D call: TRBD2 (6 bases). Germline lookup yields CDR1 SGHRS and CDR2 YFSETQ. The V end lost 0 bases, the J end lost 8 bases, and 12 bases lay between the germline ends. CDR3 length equals 14 residues. CDR3 amino acids: CASSLDPGGDEQFF. CDR3 in DNA: TGCGCCAGCAGCTTGGATCCAGGAGGGGATGAGCAGTTCTTC.

To note about this clone: This sample includes further DNA sequences coding for the same CDR3. The J gene is TRBJ1-5, the V gene TRBV20-1; the D gene is possibly TRBD1 (5 bases). Germline V gene lookup returns CDR1 DFQATT and CDR2 SNEGSKA (reference sequence). The CDR3 sequence is 11 residues long. Trimming took 7 bases from V and 2 from J, leaving 6 bases between them. CDR3 protein: CSGGGNQPQHF. The CDR3 nucleotides are TGCAGTGGGGGGGGCAATCAGCCCCAGCATTTT.